This T cell receptor beta chain was documented in a study of human T cells and chemical hapten exposure. Across the whole study: Across samples, TCR yields varied, mostly owing to small differences in pooled library volumes. General study findings and limits: TCRs above 1 in 1000 frequency did not change with DPC sensitization.

Each cDNA molecule in the library carried unique molecular identifiers. Original data processing: Sequenced samples showed a median of around 91,000 TCRs each, with counts running from about 20,000 to 690,000. TCRdb reanalysed the RACE reads using MiXCR and keeps one entry per CDR3 protein. TCRdb's processing, not the authors' own work, is the source of the V and J calls. The sample has about 130,000 distinct CDR3 sequences, 9% to 10% seen once. Germline V gene lookup returns CDR1 KGHSH and CDR2 LQKENI. Deletions cut 2 bases from V and 3 bases from J, with 16 bases between. This CDR3 has 16 residues. This clonotype showed up many times. Antigen specificity is unknown. The time point was: healthy volunteer bleed at 2 weeks. From whole blood left unfractionated, total RNA was extracted.

Sequences were obtained from whole blood. The clonotype originates from a male donor in good health. Some clones in this sample may be carry-over from other donors' samples. The V gene is TRBV18, the J gene TRBJ1-2; possible D gene TRBD1, 5 bases. DNA for the CDR3: TGTGCCAGCTCACCATTTGAGGGGCAGTCCGACTATGGCTACACCTTC. Amino acid sequence: CASSPFEGQSDYGYTF.